This T cell receptor beta chain was sequenced for a study of T cell clonotyping in hematopoietic cell transplantation. Overall study findings and caveats: Broader posttransplant TCR repertoire diversity was predicted by graft donor and pretransplant recipient Inverse Simpson Index values. After transplant, recipient diversity fell while pathologically expanded clonotypes grew through day 180.

Produced via immunoSEQ multiplex PCR; TCRdb's table is partial and in-frame only. The sample includes fewer than 40,000 clones, around nine tenths of them seen just once. V was clipped by 0 bases and J by 2 bases, with 8 bases between them. Germline V gene data show CDR1 as GTSNPN and CDR2 as SVGIG (reference sequence). This CDR3 region has 14 residues. About this clone: The antigen remains unidentified.

The origin of this receptor is a woman in her 40s in good health. Some clones in this sample may be carry-over from other donors' samples. Sequenced: peripheral blood mononuclear cells. The chain uses TRBV30 and TRBJ1-3; D not resolved. CDR3 nucleotides: TGTGCCTGGAGTGTTGAGGGTACTGGAAACACCATATATTTT. This sequence encodes CAWSVEGTGNTIYF.